This is a list of T cell receptor beta chains from one sample in a study of patients and donors after allogeneic stem cell transplantation. TCRdb reanalysed the RT-PCR reads using MiXCR and keeps one entry per CDR3 protein. The sample holds under 200,000 distinct CDR3 sequences, roughly 22% seen once. Sequencing was carried out using blood, either unsorted or a sorted T cell fraction (not recorded which). Receptors originate from a human donor who was either an allogeneic HSCT recipient or a stem cell or donor lymphocyte infusion donor (not recorded which). It is not recorded whose cells these are; they may come from a transplant donor. Both conserved end residues are part of each CDR3. Fields, in order: CDR3 length, V gene, CDR3 protein.

>14|TRBV6-2/TRBV6-3
CASSYSIDNYGYTF
>11|TRBV28
CASSRGGEQFF
>15|TRBV21-1
CASSKLRLARDIQYF
>16|TRBV18
CASSPPAGEGSYEQYF
>15|TRBV7-9
CASSLGDRGRPEAFF
>15|TRBV3-1
CASSQATAGQETQYF
>13|TRBV20-1
CSASANTNTEAFF
>14|TRBV12-3/TRBV12-4
CASSSGQGGYEQYF
>13|TRBV4-2
CASSHLDNNEQFF
>14|TRBV20-1
CSANRDRISNEQFF
>14|TRBV29-1
CSTLPSLALRGAFF
>13|TRBV7-2
CASSLVGDSPLHF
>21|TRBV7-2
CASSLVGSGTSGRNSYNEQFF
>15|TRBV5-4
CASSLVDWDGDEQYF
>14|TRBV7-2
CASSLRPPYNEQFF
>13|TRBV7-7
CASSFTTTGELFF
>16|TRBV12-3/TRBV12-4
CASSSGPAVLNSPLHF
>15|TRBV7-6
CASSLGPTADYGYTF
>12|TRBV14
CASSPHGYEQYF
>14|TRBV19
CASSDQGAGTEAFF
>15|TRBV29-1
CSVDLLAGIQETQYF
>14|TRBV6-6
CASRPGGGGTEAFF
>16|TRBV12-3/TRBV12-4
CASSFSRGDGTDTQYF
>12|TRBV20-1
CSALDRSYEQYF
>16|TRBV11-2
CASSSRDRGLDYGYTF
>15|TRBV5-1
CASSSPQSLGYEQYF
>15|TRBV4-2
CASSQDLAGVDGYTF
>13|TRBV29-1
CSVEEGQGNTIYF
>14|TRBV5-1
CASSLVRQGSEAFF
>17|TRBV7-7
CASSLAPGLAGVNEQFF
>13|TRBV29-1
CSARTRANTEAFF
>15|TRBV5-1
CASSGDREAKNIQYF
>16|TRBV5-1
CASSAYPGQGNQPQHF
>12|TRBV6-1
CASNQGTDTQYF
>15|TRBV5-5
CASSQTGGGTDTQYF
>15|TRBV20-1
CSARGPGPNTGELFF
>15|TRBV5-1
CASSPHKWRDDGYTF
>14|TRBV12-3/TRBV12-4
CASSLGGIFQPQHF
>15|TRBV12-3/TRBV12-4
CASLVGREVTDTQYF
>14|TRBV20-1
CSATTGGNTGELFF
>14|TRBV5-1
CASSIDRGGNEQFF
>14|TRBV12-3/TRBV12-4
CASRKDSSGNTIYF
>15|TRBV6-6
CASSEWAGSTDTQYF
>15|TRBV5-1
CASSLSVGLGNEQFF